These T cell receptor beta chains were read from a single sample in a study of blood T cell repertoires in COVID-19. Assay: immunoSEQ multiplex PCR; the TCRdb copy retains only in-frame clones and omits some. The sample holds about 200,000 clones, just under 85% seen once. Material: peripheral blood. The receptors originated from a man between 60 and 75 years old with COVID-19, enrolled during active disease. The CDR3 runs from the conserved cysteine through the conserved F or W. The D gene is left open where the match is weak. The listing skips clone size in some rows; elsewhere it reads once, few, many or a size class.

TRBD1 | - | TRBJ2-7 | TRBV2 | TGTGCCAGCAGTGAAAACAGGGGGTCCTACGAGCAGTACTTC | CASSENRGSYEQYF
- | - | TRBJ1-5 | TRBV12-3/TRBV12-4 | TGTGCCAGCAGTTTCGGTACGGATCAGCCCCAGCATTTT | CASSFGTDQPQHF
- | - | TRBJ1-4 | TRBV3-1/TRBV3-2 | TGTGCCAGCAGCCAAGGTGGGAGACGGAATGAAAAACTGTTTTTT | CASSQGGRRNEKLFF
- | - | TRBJ1-3 | TRBV27 | - | CASSSSWTGGNTIYF
- | - | TRBJ1-6 | TRBV28 | TGTGCCAGCAGCATCAAGTTTAATCGTAGGAGCTCCTATAATTCACCCCTCCACTTT | CASSIKFNRRSSYNSPLHF
- | - | TRBJ2-1 | TRBV12-3/TRBV12-4 | TGTGCCAGCAGTTCCTCAGTCAACCAGCAGTTCTTC | CASSSSVNQQFF
- | once | TRBJ1-4 | TRBV4-3 | TGCGCCAGCAGCCGCAGCGCTCGGGGGGCTAGTGAAAAACTGTTTTTT | CASSRSARGASEKLFF
- | - | TRBJ1-2 | TRBV5-1 | TGCGCCAGCAGCTTGGACGGAGCAAACTATGGCTACACCTTC | CASSLDGANYGYTF
- | - | TRBJ1-2 | TRBV6-6 | TGTGCCAGCAGCCTCGGGGGGGACTACTATGGCTACACCTTC | CASSLGGDYYGYTF
- | - | TRBJ1-1 | TRBV11-2 | TGTGCCAGCAGCTTACAACGGGGTAACACTGAAGCTTTCTTT | CASSLQRGNTEAFF
- | once | TRBJ1-1 | TRBV30 | TGTGCCTGGAAGGGGCCCGTGGGGGCTTTCTTT | CAWKGPVGAFF
- | few | TRBJ1-5 | TRBV30 | TGTGCCTGGAGTTTCAGGGGAATTAATCAGCCCCAGCATTTT | CAWSFRGINQPQHF
TRBD2 | - | TRBJ2-4 | TRBV2 | TGTGCCAGCAGGGTGACTAGCGGGAGGGTTGGGGACATTCAGTACTTC | CASRVTSGRVGDIQYF
- | - | TRBJ2-6 | TRBV18 | TGTGCCAGCTCGCCAGGCCTCTCTGGGGCCAACGTCCTGACTTTC | CASSPGLSGANVLTF
TRBD1 | - | TRBJ1-2 | TRBV9 | TGTGCCAGCAGCGCGAGGGGAGAAGGAGGGGGCGCCCATGGCTACACCTTC | CASSARGEGGGAHGYTF
TRBD1 | - | TRBJ2-3 | TRBV9 | TGTGCCAGCAGCGCCAGACAGGGGGCCACAGATACGCAGTATTTT | CASSARQGATDTQYF
- | - | TRBJ2-1 | TRBV5-1 | TGCGCCAGCAGCTTGGGCAGCGGTCCGTACAATGAGCAGTTCTTC | CASSLGSGPYNEQFF
- | - | TRBJ2-1 | TRBV4-1 | TGCGCCAGCAGCCAAGATTCGACTTTCAGATACAATGAGCAGTTCTTC | CASSQDSTFRYNEQFF
TRBD1 | - | TRBJ2-2 | TRBV11-1 | TGTGCCAGCAGCCCCCGACAGGGCACCGGGGAGCTGTTTTTT | CASSPRQGTGELFF
- | once | TRBJ1-2 | TRBV4-1 | TGCGCCAGCAGCCAAAGCGAAGGCAGGAACGGGGATGGCTACACCTTC | CASSQSEGRNGDGYTF
- | - | TRBJ1-2 | TRBV19 | TGTGCCAGTAGTATTTCAGGTTTCCCAAGCGGCTACACCTTC | CASSISGFPSGYTF
TRBD1 | - | TRBJ1-5 | TRBV2 | TGTGCCAGCAGTGCCGACAGGGGAATATCCAATCAGCCCCAGCATTTT | CASSADRGISNQPQHF
- | - | TRBJ1-2 | TRBV28 | TGTGCCAGCAGTTTAGGGGGGTATTATGGCTACACCTTC | CASSLGGYYGYTF
- | - | TRBJ1-5 | TRBV7-2 | TGTGCCAGCAGTAAGGGGCTCAATCAGCCCCAGCATTTT | CASSKGLNQPQHF
- | - | TRBJ1-3 | TRBV14 | TGTGCCAGCAGACAGGGAATCGCAACTGGAAACACCATATATTTT | CASRQGIATGNTIYF
- | - | TRBJ2-5 | TRBV10-3 | TGTGCCATCAGTGAGTCGACTCCGCTAGCGTCGGGGACCCAGTACTTC | CAISESTPLASGTQYF
- | - | TRBJ2-2 | TRBV10-3 | TGTGCCAGCGGGACGGCCACCGGGGAGCTGTTTTTT | CASGTATGELFF
- | - | TRBJ2-1 | TRBV5-1 | TGCGCCAGCAGCTTGACAGGGCGCCCCTACAATGAGCAGTTCTTC | CASSLTGRPYNEQFF
TRBD1 | - | TRBJ2-3 | TRBV6-4 | TGTGCCAGCAGTCCCACGGGACAGGGCCTTGGTACGCAGTATTTT | CASSPTGQGLGTQYF